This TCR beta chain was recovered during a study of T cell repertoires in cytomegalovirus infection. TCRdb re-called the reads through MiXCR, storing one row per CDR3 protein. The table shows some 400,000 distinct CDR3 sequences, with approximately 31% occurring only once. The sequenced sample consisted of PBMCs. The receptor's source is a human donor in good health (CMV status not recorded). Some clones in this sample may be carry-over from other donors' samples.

CDR3 residues: CASRGRGAYNSPLHF. The CDR3 DNA is TGTGCCAGTAGGGGAAGGGGAGCCTATAATTCACCCCTCCACTTT. The V and J genes are TRBV19 and TRBJ1-6; D possibly corresponds to TRBD1 (5 bases). V was pared by 6 bases and J by 2 bases, with 11 bases between. The CDR3 is 15 amino acids. CDR1 LNHDA and CDR2 SQIVND come from the germline V gene (reference sequence).